Each of the 25 T cell receptor beta chains below was sequenced from the same sample in a study of early T cells in non-severe SARS-CoV-2 infection. TCRdb recomputed calls from the 5' RACE reads with MiXCR, one row per CDR3 protein. This table has fewer than 80,000 distinct CDR3 sequences, about 12% appearing once. The specimen was whole blood, collected at baseline. The receptors originated from an adult who was a healthcare worker with PCR-confirmed SARS-CoV-2 infection or an uninfected control (not recorded which). The donor label of this sample is uncertain.

This clonotype was seen a handful of times. The chain has TRBV29-1 and TRBJ2-2; D is ambiguous. In germline, CDR1 is SQVTM, CDR2 ANQGSEA. The ends were cut back, 8 bases at V and 6 bases at J, with 16 bases in the middle. The CDR3 sequence is 13 residues long. CDR3 amino acids: CSFQLVVAGELFF. CDR3 sequence (DNA): TGCAGCTTTCAACTCGTGGTCGCCGGGGAGCTGTTTTTT.

The gene calls are TRBV20-1 and TRBJ1-5; possible D gene TRBD1, 6 bases. Germline CDR1 is DFQATT and CDR2 is SNEGSKA (reference sequence). V was trimmed by 2 bases and J by 1 base, leaving 9 bases between them. This CDR3 is built from 14 residues. DNA of the CDR3: TGCAGTGCTAGATATGGGGGCAGCAATCAGCCCCAGCATTTT. As protein: CSARYGGSNQPQHF.

This sequence joins TRBV6-1 and TRBJ2-7; D is perhaps TRBD2 (6 bases). The CDR3 runs to 13 residues. Germline V gene sequence: CDR1 MNHNS, CDR2 SASEGT. V lost 7 bases and J 4 bases, leaving 14 bases between the germline ends. The CDR3 DNA follows: TGTGCCAGCAACTACGGAGGGCGATACGAGCAGTACGTC. It codes for CASNYGGRYEQYV.

The table lists this clonotype with a few counts. The V and J genes are TRBV2 and TRBJ1-3; D is unresolved. The CDR3 extends over 12 amino acids. Deletions cut 8 bases from V and 8 bases from J, with 13 bases between. Germline V lookup: CDR1 SNHLY, CDR2 FYNNEI. CDR3 region: CASGSRGDTIYF. CDR3 in DNA: TGTGCCAGCGGTTCACGCGGAGACACCATATATTTT. Combining the CDR3 with reference TRBV2 and TRBJ1-3 gives the whole variable domain EPEVTQTPSHQVTQMGQEVILRCVPISNHLYFYWYRQILGQKVEFLVSFYNNEISEKSEIFDDQFSVERPDGSNFTLKIRSTKLEDSAMYFCASGSRGDTIYFGEGSWLTVV.

The chain carries TRBV30 and TRBJ1-1; D uncertain. The CDR3 totals 14 residues. V was pared by 3 bases and J by 1 base, with 12 bases between. Germline V gene sequence: CDR1 GTSNPN, CDR2 SVGIG (reference sequence). The CDR3 reads CAWSAAVRNTEAFF. The CDR3 region has the DNA TGTGCCTGGAGCGCGGCAGTCCGGAACACTGAAGCTTTCTTT.

This clonotype was seen ten or more times. The gene calls are TRBV29-1 and TRBJ1-4; TRBD1 might be the D (5 bases). V was cut by 7 bases and J by 7 bases, with 13 bases left in between. The CDR3 contains 12 residues. Looked up from germline, CDR1 is SQVTM and CDR2 is ANQGSEA. In nucleotides, the CDR3 is TGCAGCGGGGGGACTCGGGCTGAAAAACTGTTTTTT. Translation: CSGGTRAEKLFF.

The table lists this clonotype with a few counts. The chain links TRBV6-5 to TRBJ2-3, with 9 positions matching TRBD2. From germline, CDR1 is MNHEY and CDR2 SVGAGI. V trimming: 4 bases; J trimming: 5 bases; junction bases outside the gene matches: 10. The CDR3 contains 16 residues. For the CDR3, the DNA is TGTGCCAGCAGTTTGGGGGCCCCGACTAGCGGAGATACGCAGTATTTT. Its translation: CASSLGAPTSGDTQYF.

CDR3 nucleotide sequence: TGTGCCAGCAGTTTATCTTCGGTGGGGGGGCGTCCAGATACGCAGTATTTT. Amino acid sequence: CASSLSSVGGRPDTQYF. The V call is TRBV12-3 or TRBV12-4, the J call TRBJ2-3, with D perhaps TRBD2 (7 bases). This CDR3 is 17 amino acids long. V was cut by 2 bases and J by 4 bases, with 19 bases left in between.

This clonotype has a handful of counts. The V call is TRBV19, the J call TRBJ1-6; TRBD1 matches at 7 bases. This CDR3 is built from 17 residues. J lost 7 bases, V lost 6 bases, and 15 bases had no gene match. CDR1 is LNHDA and CDR2 is SQIVND in the germline V gene (reference sequence). CDR3 coding DNA: TGTGCCAGTAGGAAAACAGGGGCGACTAGCTCCAATTCACCCCTCCACTTT. Amino acids: CASRKTGATSSNSPLHF.

The rearrangement links TRBV4-1 to TRBJ2-1; D uncertain. Trimming removed 3 bases at V and 0 bases at J, with 3 bases between. CDR1 and CDR2 (germline): MGHRA, YSYEKL. The CDR3 length is 13 residues. Here the CDR3 reads CASSHASYNEQFF. CDR3 in DNA: TGCGCCAGCAGCCATGCCTCCTACAATGAGCAGTTCTTC.

The chain couples TRBV29-1 to TRBJ2-7; D may match TRBD1 or TRBD2 (5 bases each). V lost 3 bases, J lost 6 bases, and 12 bases lay in between. Germline V gene lookup returns CDR1 SQVTM and CDR2 ANQGSEA. This CDR3 region has 12 residues. The CDR3 nucleotides read TGCAGCGTTGACTGTCGGGGCGGCGAGCAGTACGTC. This codes for CSVDCRGGEQYV.

This clonotype came up a few times. The V call is TRBV10-2, the J call TRBJ1-5, with D possibly being TRBD1 (6 bases). This CDR3 has 13 amino acids. From germline, CDR1 is WSHSY and CDR2 SAAADI. The ends were cut back, 11 bases at V and 1 base at J, with 12 bases in the middle. CDR3 residues: CAGGDRSNQPQHF. CDR3 DNA sequence: TGCGCCGGGGGCGACAGGAGCAATCAGCCCCAGCATTTT.

This clonotype has more than one count but fewer than ten. CDR3 DNA: TGCAGTGCTAGAGAGGGGGGGTCTATCACAGATACGCAGTATTTT. Translated: CSAREGGSITDTQYF. The chain employs TRBV20-1 and TRBJ2-3, with 7 bases aligning to TRBD2. V gave up 0 bases and J gave up 2 bases; unmatched junction bases: 5. CDR1 is DFQATT, CDR2 SNEGSKA, per germline (reference sequence). The CDR3 covers 15 residues.

This clonotype has more than one count but fewer than ten. The genes are TRBV20-1 and TRBJ2-2; tentatively, D is TRBD2 (6 bases). Between the trimmed V and J ends, which lost 2 bases and 7 bases, there was a span of 23 bases. Per germline, CDR1 DFQATT and CDR2 SNEGSKA (reference sequence). This CDR3 has 17 residues. The CDR3 is CSARPRVLGGSIGELFF. For the CDR3, the DNA is TGCAGTGCTAGACCCCGGGTGTTGGGGGGAAGCATCGGGGAGCTGTTTTTT.

The chain combines TRBV15 with TRBJ2-3, with D perhaps matching TRBD1 (5 bases). Per germline, CDR1 LNHNV and CDR2 YYDKDF (reference sequence). Trimming took off 2 bases at V and 3 bases at J, with 6 bases between the two ends. The CDR3 extends over 13 amino acids. CDR3 region: CATSRQGTDTQYF. In DNA, the CDR3 is TGTGCCACCAGCAGACAGGGTACAGATACGCAGTATTTT.

This clonotype was observed a single time. The chain has TRBV5-4 and TRBJ2-7; D is tentatively TRBD1 or TRBD2 (6 bases each). V lost 0 bases and J 7 bases, leaving 8 bases between the germline ends. Germline CDR1 and CDR2: SGHNT and YYREEE (reference sequence). This CDR3 has 12 amino acids. The CDR3 coding sequence is TGTGCCAGCAGCTTGGTAGGGGGGGAGCAGTACGTC. This encodes CASSLVGGEQYV.

This clonotype was detected a few times. The rearrangement joins TRBV2 to TRBJ1-2, with D uncertain. The V end was cut by 6 bases, the J end by 5 bases, with 16 bases between. The CDR3 runs 14 residues. Looked up from germline, CDR1 is SNHLY and CDR2 is FYNNEI. The CDR3 spells CASRGRQTIYGYTF. CDR3 nucleotide sequence: TGTGCCAGCAGGGGTCGCCAGACGATATATGGCTACACCTTC.

This clonotype has just a few counts. The V call is TRBV6-4, the J call TRBJ1-5; D is undetermined. CDR1 and CDR2 (germline): MRHNA, SNTAGT. This CDR3 is built from 13 residues. V was pared by 6 bases and J by 0 bases, with 6 bases between. Written as DNA, the CDR3 is TGTGCCAGCAGCGAAGGTAGCAATCAGCCCCAGCATTTT. Amino acids: CASSEGSNQPQHF.

This clonotype has at least ten counts. V is TRBV18 and J is TRBJ1-3; no clear D gene. Trimming stripped 3 bases from V and 0 bases from J, with 0 bases between. Germline V gene sequence: CDR1 KGHSH, CDR2 LQKENI. The CDR3 sequence is 12 residues long. Here the CDR3 DNA reads TGTGCCAGCTCACCCTCTGGAAACACCATATATTTT. Encoded protein: CASSPSGNTIYF.

The gene calls are TRBV12-3 or TRBV12-4 and TRBJ2-2; 9 bases fit TRBD1. CDR3 length equals 16 residues. V lost 5 bases to trimming and J lost 5 bases; unmatched junction nucleotides: 9. For the CDR3, the DNA is TGTGCCAGCAGTCTACCGGGACAGGGCGGGACCGGGGAGCTGTTTTTT. It codes for CASSLPGQGGTGELFF.

This chain connects TRBV5-1 to TRBJ1-1, with no clear D. With 2 bases removed from V and 1 base from J, the gap between germline ends came to 12 bases. The CDR3 runs to 15 residues. CDR1 SGHRS and CDR2 YFSETQ come from the germline V gene. CDR3 DNA sequence: TGCGCCAGCAGCTTTCTCCTTCAAGAGAACACTGAAGCTTTCTTT. Protein: CASSFLLQENTEAFF. Using reference TRBV5-1 and TRBJ1-1 for the parts outside the CDR3, the full variable domain is KAGVTQTPRYLIKTRGQQVTLSCSPISGHRSVSWYQQTPGQGLQFLFEYFSETQRNKGNFPGRFSGRQFSNSRSEMNVSTLELGDSALYLCASSFLLQENTEAFFGQGTRLTVV.

The chain uses TRBV12-5 and TRBJ2-3; either TRBD1 or TRBD2 may fit D (5 bases each). This CDR3 is 18 amino acids long. Germline V gene data show CDR1 as LGHNT and CDR2 as FRNRAP. Trimming left V 6 bases short and J 2 bases short, with 24 bases between. In DNA form, the CDR3 reads TGTGCTAGTGGCCCCACCTCATTGGGACGGAGCAACACAGATACGCAGTATTTT. This codes for CASGPTSLGRSNTDTQYF.

A few counts support this clonotype. The V and J genes are TRBV20-1 and TRBJ2-1, with D perhaps matching TRBD2 (6 bases). The CDR3 spans 15 residues. V was pared by 2 bases and J by 5 bases, with 16 bases between. Germline V gene sequence: CDR1 DFQATT, CDR2 SNEGSKA (reference sequence). The CDR3 sequence is CSARFPRGLDNEQFF. For the CDR3, the DNA is TGCAGTGCTAGATTTCCGCGGGGACTGGACAATGAGCAGTTCTTC.

The chain carries TRBV6-2 or TRBV6-3 and TRBJ2-7; D is undetermined. V was pared by 0 bases and J by 3 bases, with 12 bases between. CDR1 and CDR2 (germline): MNHEY, SVGEGT. This CDR3 spans 15 amino acids. The CDR3 DNA is TGTGCCAGCAGTTACTCGACAAGCCAGATCTACGAGCAGTACGTC. Encoded protein: CASSYSTSQIYEQYV.

This clonotype has a count of ten or more. This chain links TRBV29-1 with TRBJ1-5, with D possibly matching TRBD1 (5 bases). CDR3 length: 14 amino acids. Germline-derived CDR1 and CDR2 are SQVTM and ANQGSEA. Trimming left V 8 bases short and J 7 bases short, with 21 bases between. CDR3 bases: TGCAGCCGGAGGGGCAGGGCAGTATGCCAGCCCCAGCATTTT. Protein product: CSRRGRAVCQPQHF.